This T cell receptor (beta chain) was sequenced during a study of identical twins (dated by TCRdb to the mid-2010s). Concerning the study at large: To test whether fetal clonotypes persist, this study deep-sequenced TCR alpha and beta repertoires from monozygotic twins, from unrelated adults of various ages, and from cord blood. To rule out contamination, replicate twin experiments were performed at different times with different library preparation protocols. Overall results and qualifications from the work: The excess sharing between twins in beta out-of-frame sequences was weaker because fewer shared sequences reduced the signal-to-noise ratio. Out-of-frame TCR alpha sequences shared between twins showed an excess of low generation-probability sequences compared with coincidental sharing between unrelated individuals. Abundant cord blood beta clonotypes had fewer insertions, young adult naive repertoires showed a similar but weaker trend, and memory repertoires showed no such trend. Zero-insertion analyses could be partly confounded by invariant T cells such as MAIT and iNKT, though diverse VJ usage argued against such confounding for most clonotypes. Because the same donors could not be followed over many years, the conclusions relied on cross-sectional statistical analysis. In monozygotic twins, recombination models systematically underestimated out-of-frame TCR alpha sharing, but the models matched the sharing seen between unrelated individuals.

Only healthy Caucasian donors were included. Three pairs of female monozygotic twins, all aged roughly 18 to 29 years, made up the twin cohort. Positive isolation kits from Invitrogen were used to isolate CD4+ and CD8+ T cell populations. Libraries were prepared through 5' RACE. Instrument on record: Illumina HiSeq 2000. A universal primer binding site was introduced by template switching, and a unique molecular identifier was present in the final cDNA, enabling accurate counting of TCR cDNA molecules. First-strand cDNA for TCR alpha and beta chains was synthesized from specific primers in the conserved constant-segment region. To control for contamination, every cDNA library was double barcoded, receiving both a SMART-Mk sample barcode and Illumina barcodes. TruSeq adapter sequences, together with Illumina sample barcodes, were added in two successive PCR steps. The Illumina HiSeq platform was used with custom primers to sequence TCR alpha and beta cDNA libraries. The authors processed their data as follows. MiGEC was used to process raw reads and extract unique molecular identifiers, and MiXCR was used to find CDR3 positions. For each individual, recombination models were inferred using an EM algorithm with the repgenHMM and IGoR tools. Shared clonotype analysis was performed with the tcR package in R, normalizing sharing by the product of cloneset sizes. Out-of-frame nonproductive sequences were analyzed to study raw recombination free of thymic and clonal selection effects. Starting from the raw public reads, TCRdb applied fastp trimming at Q25, assembled clones with MiXCR and retained in-frame beta chains. Every entry covers one CDR3 protein and lists the most common genes and DNA from its rows. The V and J calls were determined by TCRdb, not by the authors. The table for this sample lists around 490,000 distinct CDR3 sequences; approximately 15% of them were counted only once. Around 0.98% of the sample belongs to the ten largest clones.

As to this clonotype: Its antigen has not been determined. No base quality information exists; no much larger clone differs at one position.

The CDR3 covers 17 residues, taking in both the cysteine and the phenylalanine. CDR3 DNA only is kept here, 51 bases in frame from base 1. The junction carries 22 bases between V and J, which are trimmed by 0 bases and 8 bases respectively. From the germline V gene, CDR1 is SGHRS and CDR2 is YFSETQ. These data were likewise used in another study, on yellow fever vaccine responses in identical twins. As that second study puts it: The authors reported that the T cell response to vaccination in identical twins appeared partly convergent and partly personalized. In identical twins, the study followed T cell clones that responded to the vaccine with precision.

Specimen: CD4+ T cells sorted from blood. This sequence uses TRBV5-1 and TRBJ2-3; TRBD1 is possibly the D segment (6 matching bases). This TCR derives from a woman aged 18-29 years in good health. CDR3 loop: CASSLDGGGPITGTQYF. Read as DNA, the sequence is TGCGCCAGCAGCTTGGATGGGGGCGGGCCTATAACTGGTACGCAGTATTTT.